One and the same sample provided the 22 T cell receptor beta chains below, sequenced in a study of OX40 agonist ivuxolimab in advanced cancers. Produced via immunoSEQ multiplex PCR; TCRdb's table is partial and in-frame only. The sample has roughly 66,000 clones, around 83% seen once. The source material was CD4+ or CD8+ T cells sorted from blood, sampled in a trial of the OX40 agonist ivuxolimab. These receptors all come from an adult with an advanced solid tumor such as melanoma, head and neck, liver or kidney cancer.

This clone showed up just once. This chain joins TRBV10-3 and TRBJ1-5, with D hard to call. CDR1 and CDR2 (germline): ENHRY, SYGVKD. Trimming left V 2 bases short and J 7 bases short, with 9 bases between. CDR3 length equals 13 residues. This chain's CDR3 is CAISEVEPQPQHF. The DNA of the CDR3 is TGTGCCATCAGTGAGGTAGAGCCCCAGCCCCAGCATTTT.

V and J are TRBV5-4 and TRBJ1-1; D is perhaps TRBD1 (6 bases). Germline V gene data show CDR1 as SGHNT and CDR2 as YYREEE (reference sequence). The CDR3 covers 13 residues. Trimming pared 0 bases from V and 5 bases from J, leaving 8 bases between. The CDR3 bases are TGTGCCAGCAGCTTGGACAGGGTGACTGAAGCTTTCTTT. Translated, it gives CASSLDRVTEAFF.

The sample holds one count of this clone. Other DNA sequences in this specimen translate into the identical CDR3. The genes are TRBV29-1 and TRBJ1-5; maybe TRBD1 (5 bases). V was trimmed by 6 bases and J by 2 bases, leaving 8 bases between them. The germline V gene has CDR1 SQVTM and CDR2 ANQGSEA. The CDR3 contains 12 residues. CDR3 DNA sequence: TGCAGCGTGGGGGGAGGCAATCAGCCCCAGCATTTT. Residues: CSVGGGNQPQHF.

The J gene is TRBJ1-5, the V gene TRBV6-5; possibly TRBD1 for D (5 bases). The V gene's germline CDR1 is MNHEY and CDR2 SVGAGI. This CDR3 is built from 14 residues. V was cut by 5 bases and J by 7 bases, with 15 bases left in between. The CDR3 DNA sequence: TGTGCCAGCAGTGGGGGAGGCGGGGACCAGCCCCAGCATTTT. This gives the protein CASSGGGGDQPQHF.

The DNA of the CDR3 is TGTGCCAGCAAATTCGGGACAGCAGAAGAGACCCAGTACTTC. Translated, it gives CASKFGTAEETQYF. The chain is built from TRBV5-8 and TRBJ2-5, with 7 nucleotides matching TRBD1. Germline V lookup: CDR1 SGHTS, CDR2 YDEGEE. This CDR3 is 14 amino acids long. The V and J ends lost 6 bases and 3 bases, in that order; junction bases with no gene match: 8.

In its sample, this clone was seen a few times. The V call is TRBV5-4, the J call TRBJ2-5; 7 nucleotides line up with TRBD1. Germline CDR1 SGHNT, CDR2 YYREEE (reference sequence). The CDR3 is 14 residues long. Trimming at V came to 4 bases and at J to 4 bases, leaving 7 bases not matched to a gene. The CDR3 sequence is CASSPQGYGETQYF. DNA of the CDR3: TGTGCCAGCAGCCCACAGGGGTATGGAGAGACCCAGTACTTC.

The gene calls are TRBV6-1 and TRBJ1-5; TRBD1 aligns across 9 bases. J was trimmed by 6 bases and V by 2 bases; bases with no gene match: 11. Per germline, CDR1 MNHNS and CDR2 SASEGT. The CDR3 covers 17 residues. CDR3 sequence: CASSEYVGGQGSQPQHF. CDR3 DNA: TGTGCCAGCAGTGAATACGTGGGGGGACAGGGCAGTCAGCCCCAGCATTTT.

The rearrangement uses TRBV18 and TRBJ2-2; D tentatively fits TRBD1 or TRBD2 (5 bases each). This CDR3 has 20 amino acids. Germline V CDR1 and CDR2: KGHSH, LQKENI. Deletions cut 2 bases from V and 1 base from J, with 23 bases between. CDR3 nucleotide sequence: TGTGCCAGCTCACCAAAAGAGGGGAGCAATTATGACCGGAACACCGGGGAGCTGTTTTTT. Translation: CASSPKEGSNYDRNTGELFF. The full variable domain, completed using reference TRBV18 and TRBJ2-2, is NAGVMQNPRHLVRRRGQEARLRCSPMKGHSHVYWYRQLPEEGLKFMVYLQKENIIDESGMPKERFSAEFPKEGPSILRIQQVVRGDSAAYFCASSPKEGSNYDRNTGELFFGEGSRLTVL.

The chain combines TRBV19 with TRBJ2-2; 10 bases are a match to TRBD2. Germline CDR1 and CDR2: LNHDA and SQIVND (reference sequence). This CDR3 region has 16 residues. Germline trimming cut 3 bases from V and 5 bases from J; bases unmatched to any gene: 6. The CDR3 DNA sequence: TGTGCCAGTAGTATTCGGCTAGCGGGAGTGACCGGGGAGCTGTTTTTT. Translating it yields CASSIRLAGVTGELFF.

The chain carries TRBV7-9 and TRBJ2-1, with TRBD2 identical over 12 bases. After removal of 5 bases from V and 7 bases from J, the junction contained 12 bases not matched to a gene. The CDR3 covers 17 residues. Germline CDR1 SEHNR, CDR2 FQNEAQ (reference sequence). The CDR3 DNA sequence: TGTGCCAGCAGCCCACCTGCCGGGACTAGCGGGCGAAATGAGCAGTTCTTC. Its translation is CASSPPAGTSGRNEQFF.

This clone was counted a single time. The genes are TRBV19 and TRBJ2-7; D gene uncertain. Germline V gene data show CDR1 as LNHDA and CDR2 as SQIVND (reference sequence). Trimming left V 6 bases short and J 6 bases short, with 18 bases between. CDR3 length equals 14 residues. The CDR3 DNA sequence: TGTGCCAGTAGCAAGAGGACGGCTGTGAGCGAGCAGTACTTC. Translated: CASSKRTAVSEQYF.

The chain carries TRBV27 and TRBJ2-1, with D perhaps matching TRBD2 (6 bases). The V gene's germline CDR1 is MNHEY and CDR2 SMNVEV (reference sequence). The CDR3 consists of 17 residues. V was trimmed by 3 bases and J by 7 bases, leaving 22 bases between them. CDR3: CASSFALGAGLGNEQFF. CDR3 bases: TGTGCCAGCAGTTTCGCCCTAGGTGCGGGACTGGGTAATGAGCAGTTCTTC.

The CDR3 is CASSESSGTGWEKLFF. In DNA form, the CDR3 reads TGTGCCAGCAGTGAATCGTCCGGGACAGGGTGGGAAAAACTGTTTTTT. V is TRBV25-1 and J is TRBJ1-4; TRBD1 agrees at 9 bases. CDR1 and CDR2 (germline): MGHDK, SYGVNS. V dropped 1 base and J dropped 8; count of bases not matched to a gene: 8. The CDR3 loop spans 16 amino acids.

This chain connects TRBV7-9 to TRBJ1-5; the D is unclear. CDR1 and CDR2 from the germline V gene are SEHNR and FQNEAQ (reference sequence). V was pared by 2 bases and J by 1 base, with 9 bases between. The CDR3 is 15 amino acids. CDR3 protein: CASSLIGQSNQPQHF. CDR3 DNA sequence: TGTGCCAGCAGCTTAATCGGGCAGAGCAATCAGCCCCAGCATTTT.

V is TRBV5-1 and J is TRBJ1-1; TRBD1 matches 10 bases. The length of the CDR3 is 17 residues. Germline V gives CDR1 SGHRS, CDR2 YFSETQ. J lost 1 base, V lost 2 bases, and 8 bases had no gene match. The DNA for the CDR3 is TGCGCCAGCAGCTTTCCGGGGACAGGGGTGAGGAACACTGAAGCTTTCTTT. Translating it yields CASSFPGTGVRNTEAFF.

The rearrangement uses TRBV6-5 and TRBJ2-5; D may be TRBD1 or TRBD2 (6 bases each). The CDR3 spans 15 residues. V lost 0 bases and J lost 5, with 13 bases in between. The germline gives CDR1 MNHEY, CDR2 SVGAGI. The CDR3 nucleotides are TGTGCCAGCAGTTACTCGTACCAGGGGAGGGAGACCCAGTACTTC. Translated, it gives CASSYSYQGRETQYF.

This sequence joins TRBV29-1 and TRBJ2-3, with D perhaps assigned TRBD1 or TRBD2 (5 bases each). V shed 5 bases and J shed 5 bases, with 17 bases lying between them. The CDR3 is 14 residues long. Per the germline V gene, CDR1 is SQVTM and CDR2 is ANQGSEA. CDR3 DNA sequence: TGCAGCGTTTCCCGGGACCCCCGCGGAGATACGCAGTATTTT. This gives the protein CSVSRDPRGDTQYF.

V is TRBV4-1 and J is TRBJ1-5; D is unclear. The V end was cut by 1 base, the J end by 0 bases, with 10 bases between. Germline V gene lookup returns CDR1 MGHRA and CDR2 YSYEKL. The CDR3 spans 16 residues. CDR3 DNA: TGCGCCAGCAGCCAAGTTCGCGGACCTAGCAATCAGCCCCAGCATTTT. Its translation is CASSQVRGPSNQPQHF.

CDR3 in DNA: TGTGCCAGCAGACGCACAAGGACTAGCGGGAGGGCCAGCTCCTACGAGCAGTACTTC. This codes for CASRRTRTSGRASSYEQYF. This chain joins TRBV27 and TRBJ2-7; 15 bases agree with TRBD2. From germline, CDR1 is MNHEY and CDR2 SMNVEV (reference sequence). This CDR3 is built from 19 residues. Germline trimming cut 6 bases from V and 0 bases from J; bases unmatched to any gene: 12.

The rearrangement uses TRBV11-3 and TRBJ2-1, with 8 bases fitting TRBD1. Germline CDR1 reads SGHNT; CDR2 reads YENEEA. V lost 5 bases and J lost 6; bases outside the gene matches: 15. This CDR3 is 17 amino acids long. CDR3 nucleotide sequence: TGTGCCAGCAGCAAAGCCCGTCAGGGGGCGAAGGTCAATGAGCAGTTCTTC. Residues: CASSKARQGAKVNEQFF.

This clone is a singleton in its sample. The V and J genes are TRBV5-4 and TRBJ2-7; 8 nucleotides line up with TRBD2. Looked up from germline, CDR1 is SGHNT and CDR2 is YYREEE (reference sequence). The CDR3 sequence is 14 residues long. V gave up 3 bases and J gave up 1 base; unmatched junction bases: 3. CDR3 DNA: TGTGCCAGCAGCTCGGGAGGGCCATCCTACGAGCAGTACTTC. It translates to CASSSGGPSYEQYF. The full variable domain, rest sourced from reference TRBV5-4 and TRBJ2-7, is ETGVTQSPTHLIKTRGQQVTLRCSSQSGHNTVSWYQQALGQGPQFIFQYYREEENGRGNFPPRFSGLQFPNYSSELNVNALELDDSALYLCASSSGGPSYEQYFGPGTRLTVT.

As DNA, the CDR3 is TGTGCCAGCAGTCCCCCTGGGGGGACAGGGAGTGGGGAGCTGTTTTTT. Its translation: CASSPPGGTGSGELFF. V gene TRBV28 combines with J gene TRBJ2-2; 9 nucleotides agree with TRBD1. J was trimmed by 8 bases and V by 5 bases; bases with no gene match: 12. The CDR3 spans 16 residues. CDR1 and CDR2 from the germline V gene are MDHEN and SYDVKM.